This TCR beta chain was profiled in a study of lymphopenia after photon versus proton radiotherapy. TCRdb keeps only in-frame clones here, not all; method: immunoSEQ multiplex PCR. The sample shows around 29,000 clones, about 94% of them seen only once. V lost 1 base to trimming and J lost 5 bases; unmatched junction nucleotides: 12. Germline V lookup: CDR1 LGHNA, CDR2 YSLEER. This CDR3 comprises 20 residues. Of note for this clone: The antigen remains unidentified.

Broader study findings: Relative stability marked proton patients; photon patients lost diversity and naive cells. Only patients who died were analyzed for survival; proton advantage is unproven. In patients who died, overall survival fell as post-nadir TCR diversity dropped more.

The sequencing here drew on peripheral blood, taken from a patient treated with photon-based radiotherapy. This clonotype originated in a woman aged 45-65 years with cholangiocarcinoma. The rearrangement links TRBV4-3 to TRBJ2-1, with TRBD2 matching 15 bases. The CDR3 DNA reads TGCGCCAGCAGCCAAGCTACGGTGGGACTAGCGGGGGGCCGTGACAATGAGCAGTTCTTC. The encoded protein is CASSQATVGLAGGRDNEQFF.